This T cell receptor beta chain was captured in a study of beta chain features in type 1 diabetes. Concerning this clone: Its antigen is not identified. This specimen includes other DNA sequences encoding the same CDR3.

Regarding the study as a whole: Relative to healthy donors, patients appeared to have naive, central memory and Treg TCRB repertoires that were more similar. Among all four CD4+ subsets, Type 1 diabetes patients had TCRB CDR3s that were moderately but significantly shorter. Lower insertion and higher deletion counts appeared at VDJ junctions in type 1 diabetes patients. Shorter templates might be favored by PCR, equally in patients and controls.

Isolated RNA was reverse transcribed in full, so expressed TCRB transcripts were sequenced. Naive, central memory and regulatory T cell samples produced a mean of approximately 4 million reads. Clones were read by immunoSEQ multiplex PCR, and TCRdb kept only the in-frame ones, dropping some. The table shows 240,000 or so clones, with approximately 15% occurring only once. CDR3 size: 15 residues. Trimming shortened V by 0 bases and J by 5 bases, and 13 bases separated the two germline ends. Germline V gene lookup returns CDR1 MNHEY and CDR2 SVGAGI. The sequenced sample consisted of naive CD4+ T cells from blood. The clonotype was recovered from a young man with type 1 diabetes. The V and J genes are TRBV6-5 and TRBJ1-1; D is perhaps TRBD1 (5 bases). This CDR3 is CASSYSRQGRTEAFF. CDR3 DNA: TGTGCCAGCAGTTACTCGAGGCAGGGAAGGACTGAAGCTTTCTTT.